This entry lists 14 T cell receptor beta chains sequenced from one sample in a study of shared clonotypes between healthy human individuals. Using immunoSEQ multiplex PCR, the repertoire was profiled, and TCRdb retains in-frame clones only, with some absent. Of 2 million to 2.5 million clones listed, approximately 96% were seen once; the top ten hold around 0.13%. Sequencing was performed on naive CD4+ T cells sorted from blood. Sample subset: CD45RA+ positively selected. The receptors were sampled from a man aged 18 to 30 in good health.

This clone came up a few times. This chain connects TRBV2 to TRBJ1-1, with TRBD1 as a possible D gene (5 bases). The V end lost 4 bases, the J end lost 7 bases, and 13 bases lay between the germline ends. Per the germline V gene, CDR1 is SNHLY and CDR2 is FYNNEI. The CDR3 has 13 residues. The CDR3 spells CASSGEGAVEAFF. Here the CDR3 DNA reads TGTGCCAGCAGTGGGGAAGGGGCGGTTGAAGCTTTCTTT.

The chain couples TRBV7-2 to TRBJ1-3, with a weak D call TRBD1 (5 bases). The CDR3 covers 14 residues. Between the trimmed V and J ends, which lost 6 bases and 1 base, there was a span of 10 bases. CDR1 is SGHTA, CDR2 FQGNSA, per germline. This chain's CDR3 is CASSLGESGNTIYF. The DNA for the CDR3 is TGTGCCAGCAGTCTGGGGGAGTCTGGAAACACCATATATTTT.

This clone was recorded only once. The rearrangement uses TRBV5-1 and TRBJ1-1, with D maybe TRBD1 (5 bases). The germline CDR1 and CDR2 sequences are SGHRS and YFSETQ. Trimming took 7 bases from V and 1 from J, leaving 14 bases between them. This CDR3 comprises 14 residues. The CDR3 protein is CASVPGRSNTEAFF. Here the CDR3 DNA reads TGCGCCAGCGTACCGGGACGTTCGAACACTGAAGCTTTCTTT. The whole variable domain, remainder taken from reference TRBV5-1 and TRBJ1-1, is KAGVTQTPRYLIKTRGQQVTLSCSPISGHRSVSWYQQTPGQGLQFLFEYFSETQRNKGNFPGRFSGRQFSNSRSEMNVSTLELGDSALYLCASVPGRSNTEAFFGQGTRLTVV.

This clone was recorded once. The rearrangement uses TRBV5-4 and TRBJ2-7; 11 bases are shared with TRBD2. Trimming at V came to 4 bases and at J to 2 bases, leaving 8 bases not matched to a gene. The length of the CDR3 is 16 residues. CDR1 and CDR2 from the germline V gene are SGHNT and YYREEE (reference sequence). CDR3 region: CASSQPGLAAAYEQYF. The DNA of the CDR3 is TGTGCCAGCAGCCAACCGGGACTAGCGGCTGCCTACGAGCAGTACTTC.

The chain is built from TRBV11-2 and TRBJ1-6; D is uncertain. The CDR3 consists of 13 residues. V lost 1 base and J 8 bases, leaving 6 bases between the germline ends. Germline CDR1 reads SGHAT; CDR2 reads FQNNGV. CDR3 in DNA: TGTGCCAGCAGCTTAGCCAGCTATTCACCCCTCCACTTT. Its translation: CASSLASYSPLHF.

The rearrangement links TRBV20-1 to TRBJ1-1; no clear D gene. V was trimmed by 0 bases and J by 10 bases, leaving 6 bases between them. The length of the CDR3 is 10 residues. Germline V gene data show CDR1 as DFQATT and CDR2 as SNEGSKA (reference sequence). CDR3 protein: CSARENGAFF. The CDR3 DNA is TGCAGTGCTAGAGAGAATGGAGCTTTCTTT.

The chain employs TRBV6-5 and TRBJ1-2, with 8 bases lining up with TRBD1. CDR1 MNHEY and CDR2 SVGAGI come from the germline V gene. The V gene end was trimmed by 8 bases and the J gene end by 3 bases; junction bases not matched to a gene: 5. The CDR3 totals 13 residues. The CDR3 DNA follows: TGTGCCAGCCGACAGGGGCACGACTATGGCTACACCTTC. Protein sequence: CASRQGHDYGYTF.

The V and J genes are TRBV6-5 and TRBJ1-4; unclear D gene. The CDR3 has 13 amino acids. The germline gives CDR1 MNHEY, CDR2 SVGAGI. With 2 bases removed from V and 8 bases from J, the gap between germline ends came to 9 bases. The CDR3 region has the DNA TGTGCCAGCAGTTACGATGGGGAGGAAAAACTGTTTTTT. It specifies CASSYDGEEKLFF.

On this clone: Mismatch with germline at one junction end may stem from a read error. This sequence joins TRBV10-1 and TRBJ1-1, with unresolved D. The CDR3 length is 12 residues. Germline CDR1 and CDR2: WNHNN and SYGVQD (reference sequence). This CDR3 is CASSEPTGSLAF. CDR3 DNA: TGCGCCAGCAGTGAGCCGACGGGATCTTTGGCATTT.

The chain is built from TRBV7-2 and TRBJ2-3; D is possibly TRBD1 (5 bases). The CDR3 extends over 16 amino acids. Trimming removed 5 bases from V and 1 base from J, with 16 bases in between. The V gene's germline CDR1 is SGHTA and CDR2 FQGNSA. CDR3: CASSRSQGRGTDTQYF. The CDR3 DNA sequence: TGTGCCAGCAGCCGATCTCAGGGAAGGGGCACAGATACGCAGTATTTT.

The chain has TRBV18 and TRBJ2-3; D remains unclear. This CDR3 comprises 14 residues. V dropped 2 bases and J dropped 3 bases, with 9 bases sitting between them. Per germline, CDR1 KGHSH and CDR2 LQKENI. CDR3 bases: TGTGCCAGCTCACCAGGGCAGGCTACAGATACGCAGTATTTT. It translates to CASSPGQATDTQYF.

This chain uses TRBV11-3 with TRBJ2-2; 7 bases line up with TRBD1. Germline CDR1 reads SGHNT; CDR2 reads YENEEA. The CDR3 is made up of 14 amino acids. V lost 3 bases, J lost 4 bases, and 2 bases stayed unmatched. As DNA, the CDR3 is TGTGCCAGCAGCTTTTCAGGGGGCACCGGGGAGCTGTTTTTT. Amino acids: CASSFSGGTGELFF.

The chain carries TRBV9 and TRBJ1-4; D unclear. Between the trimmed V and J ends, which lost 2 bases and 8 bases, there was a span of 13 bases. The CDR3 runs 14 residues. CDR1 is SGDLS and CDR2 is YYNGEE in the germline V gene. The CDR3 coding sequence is TGTGCCAGCAGCGTTGGTCAGACCCCCGAAAAACTGTTTTTT. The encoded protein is CASSVGQTPEKLFF. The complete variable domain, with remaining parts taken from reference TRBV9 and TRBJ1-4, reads DSGVTQTPKHLITATGQRVTLRCSPRSGDLSVYWYQQSLDQGLQFLIQYYNGEERAKGNILERFSAQQFPDLHSELNLSSLELGDSALYFCASSVGQTPEKLFFGSGTQLSVL.

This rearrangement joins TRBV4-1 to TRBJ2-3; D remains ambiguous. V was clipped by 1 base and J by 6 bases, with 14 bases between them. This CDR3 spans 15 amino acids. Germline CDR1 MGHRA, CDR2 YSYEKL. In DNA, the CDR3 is TGCGCCAGCAGCCAAGTTCTACCGTGGATGGATACGCAGTATTTT. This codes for CASSQVLPWMDTQYF.